This T cell receptor (beta chain) derives from a study of blood T cell repertoires in COVID-19. Generated by immunoSEQ multiplex PCR, the TCRdb table keeps only in-frame clones and is missing some. The sample carries 75,000 to 100,000 clones, around nine tenths recorded once. The CDR3 is 13 residues long. Germline-derived CDR1 and CDR2 are SGDLS and YYNGEE. Trimming stripped 0 bases from V and 7 bases from J, with 10 bases between. The sample taken for sequencing was peripheral blood. The origin of this receptor is a woman of 80 years or more with acute or convalescent COVID-19. The gene calls are TRBV9 and TRBJ2-5; D remains unclear. The CDR3: CASSVEILGTQYF. Written as DNA, the CDR3 is TGTGCCAGCAGCGTAGAGATCCTCGGGACCCAGTACTTC.